The 24 T cell receptor beta chains below were found in one sample sequenced in a study of T cells in Graves' hyperthyroidism and ophthalmopathy (dated by TCRdb to between 2018 and 2021). The library was prepared using multiplex PCR. The sequencer was an Illumina HiSeq 2000. The TCR beta CDR3 regions were amplified from RNA transcripts. For the first round of RT-PCR on the TCR CDR3, the HTBI primer set was used together with the Qiagen OneStep RT-PCR kit. The public reads were reprocessed in TCRdb via fastp at Q25 and MiXCR, keeping in-frame beta chains. Under each unique CDR3 protein, matching rows form one entry showing the most common genes and DNA. The sample records about 420,000 distinct CDR3 sequences, around a sixth of which are singletons. The top ten constitute less than 15% of the sample. The sample comprised blood. All receptors derive from a woman between 18 and 29 years old with Graves' hyperthyroidism.

This clonotype came up many times. This chain links TRBV7-6 with TRBJ2-5; maybe TRBD2 (5 bases). There are 16 residues in the CDR3. V gave up 5 bases and J gave up 2 bases, with 18 bases separating them. Germline V gene sequence: CDR1 SGHVS, CDR2 FNYEAQ. The CDR3 spells CASSHNRLREQETQYF. CDR3 DNA sequence: TGTGCCAGCAGCCACAACCGGCTGAGGGAACAAGAGACCCAGTACTTC.

The CDR3 loop is CASSYEEGYEQYF. The CDR3, as DNA: TGTGCCAGCAGCTACGAAGAAGGCTACGAGCAGTACTTC. The chain is built from TRBV14 and TRBJ2-7; unclear D gene. Germline CDR1 SGHDN, CDR2 FVKESK. Trimming pared 5 bases from V and 3 bases from J, leaving 11 bases between. The CDR3 contains 13 residues.

This clonotype was counted a single time. This may be a read error, as it is one base from a much larger clone. The chain recombines TRBV7-3 with TRBJ2-7, with 7 positions matching TRBD1. The junction had 11 bases not matched to a gene; V was cut back by 5 bases and J by 7 bases. This CDR3 is 14 amino acids long. Germline CDR1 is SGHTA and CDR2 is FQGTGA. The CDR3 bases are TGTGCCAGCAGCCACCCGGACAGGCTCAATGAGCAGTACTTC. This sequence encodes CASSHPDRLNEQYF. The full variable domain, with the rest looked up from reference TRBV7-3 and TRBJ2-7, is GAGVSQTPSNKVTEKGKYVELRCDPISGHTALYWYRQSLGQGPEFLIYFQGTGAADDSGLPNDRFFAVRPEGSVSTLKIQRTERGDSAVYLCASSHPDRLNEQYFGPGTRLTVT.

At least ten counts were recorded for this clonotype. This chain links TRBV20-1 with TRBJ2-1; D might be TRBD1 or TRBD2, each matching 5 bases. The CDR3 sequence is 20 residues long. V was cut by 1 base and J by 10 bases, with 35 bases left in between. Germline V gene lookup returns CDR1 DFQATT and CDR2 SNEGSKA (reference sequence). For the CDR3, the DNA is TGCAGTGCTAGAGGCAATTGGGCTAGTGGTGGTTGGTCCCGGGACGACGAGCAGTTCTTC. This gives the protein CSARGNWASGGWSRDDEQFF.

This clonotype has only a few counts. The chain recombines TRBV14 with TRBJ1-5; weak D call: TRBD1 (6 bases). Between the trimmed V and J ends, which lost 4 bases and 9 bases, there was a span of 16 bases. CDR3 length: 14 amino acids. CDR1 and CDR2 from the germline V gene are SGHDN and FVKESK. The CDR3 is CASSPGGDIGPQHF. CDR3 DNA sequence: TGTGCCAGCAGCCCCGGGGGGGACATCGGGCCCCAGCATTTT.

Many counts were recorded for this clonotype. The chain carries TRBV28 and TRBJ2-4; the match to TRBD2 covers 9 bases. The CDR3 extends over 15 amino acids. V was pared by 7 bases and J by 1 base, with 5 bases of the junction left unmatched. Germline CDR1 is MDHEN and CDR2 is SYDVKM. DNA for the CDR3: TGTGCCAGCAAGGTCAGCGGGAGGGCCAAAAACATTCAGTACTTC. Its protein product is CASKVSGRAKNIQYF.

This clonotype was counted a few times. The gene calls are TRBV19 and TRBJ1-5; 7 nucleotides agree with TRBD1. This CDR3 contains 15 residues. V was clipped by 0 bases and J by 2 bases; unmatched bases: 1. The germline V gene encodes CDR1 LNHDA and CDR2 SQIVND (reference sequence). The CDR3 here is CASSIDGQGNQPQHF. The DNA for the CDR3 is TGTGCCAGTAGTATAGATGGACAGGGCAATCAGCCCCAGCATTTT.

This clonotype was observed a few times. The chain recombines TRBV25-1 with TRBJ2-5, with 11 nucleotides matching TRBD2. The CDR3 runs to 14 residues. Germline CDR1 is MGHDK and CDR2 is SYGVNS. V lost 4 bases to trimming and J lost 6 bases; unmatched junction nucleotides: 4. The CDR3: CASSGSGRGQTQYF. The CDR3 DNA sequence: TGTGCCAGCAGTGGTAGCGGGAGGGGTCAGACCCAGTACTTC.

V gene TRBV5-4 combines with J gene TRBJ2-7; a weak D match, TRBD1 (6 bases). The CDR3 runs to 13 residues. The V end was cut by 2 bases, the J end by 9 bases, with 15 bases between. The germline V gene encodes CDR1 SGHNT and CDR2 YYREEE (reference sequence). CDR3 loop: CASSFNRDTLQYF. CDR3 DNA sequence: TGTGCCAGCAGCTTCAACCGGGACACTTTGCAGTACTTC.

This clonotype occurred many times. The chain links TRBV7-9 to TRBJ2-2; D is ambiguous. Trimming stripped 1 base from V and 3 bases from J, with 6 bases between. The CDR3 loop spans 14 amino acids. Germline V gives CDR1 SEHNR, CDR2 FQNEAQ (reference sequence). The CDR3 DNA follows: TGTGCCAGCAGCTTAGGGGCCCACACCGGGGAGCTGTTTTTT. This sequence encodes CASSLGAHTGELFF.

This clonotype has at least ten counts. The chain employs TRBV11-3 and TRBJ2-7; D possibly corresponds to TRBD1 (6 bases). This CDR3 has 14 residues. CDR1 SGHNT and CDR2 YENEEA come from the germline V gene. With 5 bases removed from V and 6 bases from J, the gap between germline ends came to 17 bases. CDR3 sequence reads: CASSPYGQSGEQYF. CDR3 sequence (DNA): TGTGCCAGCAGCCCATATGGACAGAGTGGCGAGCAGTACTTC.

This clonotype was seen a few times. V and J are TRBV9 and TRBJ2-2; 8 nucleotides line up with TRBD2. With 5 bases clipped from V and 6 bases from J, the junction kept 12 bases outside the gene matches. Germline lookup yields CDR1 SGDLS and CDR2 YYNGEE. The CDR3 has 16 amino acids. In DNA form, the CDR3 reads TGTGCCAGCAGTGCCCCCTTCGGGGGGGCCCCCGGGGAGCTGTTTTTT. Translation gives CASSAPFGGAPGELFF.

This sequence joins TRBV10-3 and TRBJ1-5, with D perhaps matching TRBD1 (5 bases). This CDR3 comprises 15 residues. With 9 bases removed from V and 6 bases from J, the gap between germline ends came to 21 bases. From germline, CDR1 is ENHRY and CDR2 SYGVKD. CDR3 protein: CAISQGNERSQPQHF. The CDR3 coding sequence is TGTGCCATTTCCCAGGGTAATGAGCGATCTCAGCCCCAGCATTTT.

In the case of this clonotype: Possible read error: a much larger clone is one base away. This CDR3 is missing its conserved last phenylalanine or tryptophan, likely due to a read error. J is TRBJ1-3 and V is TRBV12-3 or TRBV12-4, with D unresolved. This CDR3 region has 13 residues. The V and J ends lost 7 bases and 8 bases respectively, with 15 bases between them. In DNA form, the CDR3 reads TGTGCCAGCATCACTGTATTGTCGGACACCATATATCTT. It encodes CASITVLSDTIYL.

This clonotype was found many times. J is TRBJ2-5 and V is TRBV10-3, with D possibly matching TRBD2 (7 bases). The germline V and J ends were trimmed by 4 bases and 3 bases, with 21 bases remaining between them. Germline V gene sequence: CDR1 ENHRY, CDR2 SYGVKD. This CDR3 contains 17 residues. CDR3 in DNA: TGTGCCATCAGTGGACAGGAGGGGGGGGGTATCAAAGAGACCCAGTACTTC. Translation gives CAISGQEGGGIKETQYF.

The chain links TRBV6-1 to TRBJ2-7, with TRBD2 as a possible D gene (6 bases). The germline gives CDR1 MNHNS, CDR2 SASEGT. This CDR3 has 15 residues. The V end lost 6 bases, the J end lost 0 bases, and 15 bases lay between the germline ends. The CDR3 nucleotides are TGTGCCAGCAGCGAGGGAGGACTTGGCTCCTACGAGCAGTACTTC. Protein product: CASSEGGLGSYEQYF.

In this sample, this clonotype turned up a few times. V and J are TRBV4-1 and TRBJ1-1; D gene uncertain. CDR3 size: 17 residues. Trimming removed 4 bases at V and 5 bases at J, with 23 bases between. Per germline, CDR1 MGHRA and CDR2 YSYEKL. In DNA form, the CDR3 reads TGCGCCAGCAGCCTCTCGAAGGCGGTGGGTACTGGGACTGAAGCTTTCTTT. Translation: CASSLSKAVGTGTEAFF.

This clonotype has ten or more counts. The rearrangement uses TRBV6-1 and TRBJ1-5, with 9 bases aligning to TRBD1. Germline CDR1 and CDR2: MNHNS and SASEGT. CDR3 length equals 18 residues. J lost 4 bases, V lost 1 base, and 11 bases had no gene match. The CDR3 DNA sequence: TGTGCCAGCAGTGAAGTTAAGGGGACAGGGATTACAAATCAGCCCCAGCATTTT. Protein sequence: CASSEVKGTGITNQPQHF.

This clonotype was seen repeatedly, ten times or more. This chain links TRBV5-1 with TRBJ2-1; weak D call: TRBD2 (5 bases). Deletions cut 4 bases from V and 2 bases from J, with 10 bases between. CDR3 length equals 14 residues. Germline V gene data show CDR1 as SGHRS and CDR2 as YFSETQ. The CDR3 protein is CASSPGGTYNEQFF. The CDR3 DNA is TGCGCCAGCAGCCCCGGAGGCACCTACAATGAGCAGTTCTTC.

The chain links TRBV10-3 to TRBJ2-3, with TRBD2 identical over 11 bases. This CDR3 spans 17 amino acids. The ends lost 3 bases at V and 4 bases at J; junction bases unmatched: 9. CDR1 and CDR2 (germline): ENHRY, SYGVKD. The CDR3 is CAISDLALAGVPDTQYF. The CDR3 bases are TGTGCCATCAGTGACCTAGCACTAGCGGGAGTCCCAGATACGCAGTATTTT.

This clonotype was recorded only once. The chain couples TRBV20-1 to TRBJ2-7, with 10 bases aligning to TRBD2. CDR1 is DFQATT, CDR2 SNEGSKA, per germline (reference sequence). The CDR3 contains 18 residues. The trim removed 1 base at V and 3 bases at J, leaving 15 bases unmatched. CDR3 sequence: CSARGRTAPSGSLYEQYF. CDR3 nucleotides: TGCAGTGCTAGAGGGCGGACCGCCCCTAGCGGGAGCCTCTACGAGCAGTACTTC.

This clonotype was recorded at least ten times. J is TRBJ2-7 and V is TRBV20-1, with TRBD2 identical over 7 bases. In germline, CDR1 is DFQATT, CDR2 SNEGSKA (reference sequence). J gave up 5 bases and V 1 base, and 8 bases lay outside the gene matches. The CDR3 spans 14 residues. In DNA form, the CDR3 reads TGCAGTGCTAGAGCAGCGGGGAGGAACGACGAGCAGTACTTC. Its protein product is CSARAAGRNDEQYF.

This clonotype has ten or more counts. The chain is built from TRBV20-1 and TRBJ2-1, with 7 bases fitting TRBD2. This CDR3 comprises 13 residues. Germline V gene lookup returns CDR1 DFQATT and CDR2 SNEGSKA (reference sequence). V trimming: 6 bases; J trimming: 3 bases; junction bases outside the gene matches: 5. Here the CDR3 reads CSAERDLYNEQFF. CDR3 nucleotides: TGCAGTGCCGAGCGGGATCTCTACAATGAGCAGTTCTTC.

The gene calls are TRBV7-2 and TRBJ1-6, with D perhaps matching TRBD1 (6 bases). CDR1 SGHTA and CDR2 FQGNSA come from the germline V gene. This CDR3 is 13 amino acids long. Trimming took 7 bases from V and 9 from J, leaving 13 bases between them. CDR3 coding DNA: TGTGCCAGCACCGGGGCAGGGGTTTCACCCCTCCACTTT. Translated: CASTGAGVSPLHF.